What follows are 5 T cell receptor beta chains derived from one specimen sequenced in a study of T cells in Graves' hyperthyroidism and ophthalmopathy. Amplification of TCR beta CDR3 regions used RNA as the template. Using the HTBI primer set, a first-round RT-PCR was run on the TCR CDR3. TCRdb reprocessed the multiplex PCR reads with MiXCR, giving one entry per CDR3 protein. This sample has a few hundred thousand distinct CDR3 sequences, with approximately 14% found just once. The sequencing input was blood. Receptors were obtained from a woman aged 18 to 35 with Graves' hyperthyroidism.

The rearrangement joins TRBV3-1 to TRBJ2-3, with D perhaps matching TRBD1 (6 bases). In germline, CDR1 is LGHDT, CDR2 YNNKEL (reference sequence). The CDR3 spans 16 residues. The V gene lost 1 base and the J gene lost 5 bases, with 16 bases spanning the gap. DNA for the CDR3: TGTGCCAGCAGCCAAGTAACAGGGTGGCACGGAGATACGCAGTATTTT. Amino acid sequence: CASSQVTGWHGDTQYF.

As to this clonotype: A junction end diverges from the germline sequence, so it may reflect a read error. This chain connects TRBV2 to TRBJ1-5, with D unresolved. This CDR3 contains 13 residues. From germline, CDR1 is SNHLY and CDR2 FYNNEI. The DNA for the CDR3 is TGTGCCAGCAGTCAAGCATGGGATCAGCCCCAGCATTTT. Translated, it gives CASSQAWDQPQHF.

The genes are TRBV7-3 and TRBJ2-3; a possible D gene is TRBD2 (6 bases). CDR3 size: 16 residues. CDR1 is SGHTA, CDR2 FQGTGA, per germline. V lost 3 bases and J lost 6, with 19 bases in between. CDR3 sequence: CASSLGGIGRGDTQYF. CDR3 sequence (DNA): TGTGCCAGCAGCTTGGGGGGAATAGGGCGTGGGGATACGCAGTATTTT.

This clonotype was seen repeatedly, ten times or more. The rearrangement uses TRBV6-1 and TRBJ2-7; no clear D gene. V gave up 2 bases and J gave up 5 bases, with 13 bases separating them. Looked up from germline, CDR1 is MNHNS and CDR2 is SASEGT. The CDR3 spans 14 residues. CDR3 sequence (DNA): TGTGCCAGCAGTGAACTTTGGAGTTCCCACGAGCAGTACGTC. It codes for CASSELWSSHEQYV.

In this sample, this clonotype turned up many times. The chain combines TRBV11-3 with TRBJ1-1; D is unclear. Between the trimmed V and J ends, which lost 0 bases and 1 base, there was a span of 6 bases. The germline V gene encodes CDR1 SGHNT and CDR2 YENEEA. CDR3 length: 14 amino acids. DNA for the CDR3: TGTGCCAGCAGCTTAGACTCTAGGAACACTGAAGCTTTCTTT. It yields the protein CASSLDSRNTEAFF.